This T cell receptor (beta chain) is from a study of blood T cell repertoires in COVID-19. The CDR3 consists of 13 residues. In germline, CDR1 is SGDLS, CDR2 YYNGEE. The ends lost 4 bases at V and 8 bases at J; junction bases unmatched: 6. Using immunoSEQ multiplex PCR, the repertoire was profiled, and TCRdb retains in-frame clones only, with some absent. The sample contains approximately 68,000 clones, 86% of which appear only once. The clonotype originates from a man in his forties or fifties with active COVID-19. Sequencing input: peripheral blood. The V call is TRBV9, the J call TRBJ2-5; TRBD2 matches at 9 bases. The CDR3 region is CASSTGTSFTQYF. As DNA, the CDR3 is TGTGCCAGCAGCACTGGGACTAGCTTCACCCAGTACTTC.